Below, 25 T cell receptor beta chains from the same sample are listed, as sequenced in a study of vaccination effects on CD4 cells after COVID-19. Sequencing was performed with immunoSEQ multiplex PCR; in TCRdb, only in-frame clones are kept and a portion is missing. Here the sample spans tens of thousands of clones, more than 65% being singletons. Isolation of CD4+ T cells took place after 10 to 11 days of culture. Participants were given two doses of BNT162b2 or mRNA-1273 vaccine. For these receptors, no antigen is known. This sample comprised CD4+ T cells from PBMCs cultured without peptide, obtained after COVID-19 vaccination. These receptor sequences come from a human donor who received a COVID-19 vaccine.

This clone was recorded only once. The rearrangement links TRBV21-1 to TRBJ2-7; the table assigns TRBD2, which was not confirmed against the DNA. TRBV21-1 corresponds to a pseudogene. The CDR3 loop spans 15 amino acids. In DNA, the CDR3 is TGTGCCAGCAGCAAAGCACGGAGACCAATCTACGAGCAGTACTTC. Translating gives CASSKARRPIYEQYF.

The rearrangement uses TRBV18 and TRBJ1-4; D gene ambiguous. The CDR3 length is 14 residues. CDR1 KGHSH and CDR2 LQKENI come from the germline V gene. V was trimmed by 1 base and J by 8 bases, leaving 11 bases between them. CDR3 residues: CASSPRQNLEKLFF. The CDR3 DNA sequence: TGTGCCAGCTCACCACGTCAGAATCTAGAAAAACTGTTTTTT.

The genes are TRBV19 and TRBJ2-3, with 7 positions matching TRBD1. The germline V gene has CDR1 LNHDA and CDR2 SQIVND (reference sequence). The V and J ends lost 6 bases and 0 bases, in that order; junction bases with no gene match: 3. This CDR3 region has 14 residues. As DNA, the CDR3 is TGTGCCAGTAGGGGGACAGCAAGCACAGATACGCAGTATTTT. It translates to CASRGTASTDTQYF.

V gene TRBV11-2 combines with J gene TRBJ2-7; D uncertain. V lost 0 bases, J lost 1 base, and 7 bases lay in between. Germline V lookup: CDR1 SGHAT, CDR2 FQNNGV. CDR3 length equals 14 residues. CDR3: CASSLEPPSYEQYF. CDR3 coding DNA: TGTGCCAGCAGCTTAGAGCCCCCGTCCTACGAGCAGTACTTC.

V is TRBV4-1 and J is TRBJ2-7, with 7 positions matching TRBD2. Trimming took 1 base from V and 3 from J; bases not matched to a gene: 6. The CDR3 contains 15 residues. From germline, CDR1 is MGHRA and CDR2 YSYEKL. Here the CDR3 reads CASSQGEGTYYEQYF. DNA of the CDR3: TGCGCCAGCAGCCAAGGGGAGGGTACCTACTACGAGCAGTACTTC.

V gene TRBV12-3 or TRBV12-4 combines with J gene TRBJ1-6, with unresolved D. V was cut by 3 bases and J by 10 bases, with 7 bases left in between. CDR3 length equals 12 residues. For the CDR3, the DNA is TGTGCCAGCAGTTTCGCGCGATCACCCCTCCACTTT. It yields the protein CASSFARSPLHF.

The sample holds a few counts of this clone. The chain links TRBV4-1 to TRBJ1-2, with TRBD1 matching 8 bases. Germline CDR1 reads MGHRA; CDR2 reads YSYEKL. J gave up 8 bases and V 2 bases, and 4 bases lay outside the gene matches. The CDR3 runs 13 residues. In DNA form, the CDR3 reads TGCGCCAGCAGCCAATCGACAGGGGACGGCTACACCTTC. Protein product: CASSQSTGDGYTF.

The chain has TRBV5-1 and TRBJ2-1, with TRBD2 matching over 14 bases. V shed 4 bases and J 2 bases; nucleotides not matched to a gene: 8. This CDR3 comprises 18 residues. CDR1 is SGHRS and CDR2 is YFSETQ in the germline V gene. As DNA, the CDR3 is TGCGCCAGCAGCCCTAGGACTAGCGGGGGGTTAACCTACAATGAGCAGTTCTTC. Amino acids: CASSPRTSGGLTYNEQFF.

CDR3 sequence reads: CASSSPGTGAYNEQFF. The CDR3 coding sequence is TGTGCCAGCAGCTCCCCCGGGACAGGGGCCTACAATGAGCAGTTCTTC. V is TRBV5-4 and J is TRBJ2-1, with 10 bases identical to TRBD1. V lost 3 bases, J lost 2 bases, and 5 bases stayed unmatched. This CDR3 is built from 16 residues. Germline-derived CDR1 and CDR2 are SGHNT and YYREEE (reference sequence).

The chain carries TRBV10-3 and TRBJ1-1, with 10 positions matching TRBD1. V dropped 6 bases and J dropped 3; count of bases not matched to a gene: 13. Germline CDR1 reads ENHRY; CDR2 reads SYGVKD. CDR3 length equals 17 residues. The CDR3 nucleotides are TGTGCCATCAGCAAAACCGGGACAGGGGAAGGGTACACTGAAGCTTTCTTT. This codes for CAISKTGTGEGYTEAFF.

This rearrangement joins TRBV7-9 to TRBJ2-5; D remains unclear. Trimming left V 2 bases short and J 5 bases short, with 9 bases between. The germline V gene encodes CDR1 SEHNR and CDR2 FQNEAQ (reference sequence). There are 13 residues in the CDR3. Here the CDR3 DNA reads TGTGCCAGCAGCTTACCCCCCTTGGAGACCCAGTACTTC. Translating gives CASSLPPLETQYF.

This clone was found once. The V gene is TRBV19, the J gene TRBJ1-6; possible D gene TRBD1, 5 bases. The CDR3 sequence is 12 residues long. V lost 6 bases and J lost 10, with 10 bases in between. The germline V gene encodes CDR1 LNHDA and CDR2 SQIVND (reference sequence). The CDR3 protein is CASSDRGSPLHF. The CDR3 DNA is TGTGCCAGTAGCGACAGAGGCTCACCCCTCCACTTT.

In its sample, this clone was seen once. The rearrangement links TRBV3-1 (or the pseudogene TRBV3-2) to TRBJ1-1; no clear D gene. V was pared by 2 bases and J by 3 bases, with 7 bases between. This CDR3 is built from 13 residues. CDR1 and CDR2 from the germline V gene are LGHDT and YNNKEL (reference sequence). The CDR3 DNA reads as TGTGCCAGCAGCCAAAAGGGATACACTGAAGCTTTCTTT. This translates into CASSQKGYTEAFF.

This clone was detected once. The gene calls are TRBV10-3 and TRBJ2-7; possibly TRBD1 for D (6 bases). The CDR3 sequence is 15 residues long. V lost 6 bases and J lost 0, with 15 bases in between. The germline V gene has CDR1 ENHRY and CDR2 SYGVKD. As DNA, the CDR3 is TGTGCCATCAGGGACGGGACACGCAGCTCCTACGAGCAGTACTTC. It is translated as CAIRDGTRSSYEQYF.

CDR3 region: CASSSWDRGGSGNTIYF. In nucleotides, the CDR3 is TGTGCCAGCAGCTCTTGGGACAGGGGAGGGTCCGGAAACACCATATATTTT. The chain carries TRBV11-2 and TRBJ1-3; 10 bases map to TRBD1. Germline lookup yields CDR1 SGHAT and CDR2 FQNNGV. The V gene end was trimmed by 4 bases and the J gene end by 4 bases; junction bases not matched to a gene: 10. The CDR3 loop spans 17 amino acids. Full variable domain (outside the CDR3, taken from reference TRBV11-2 and TRBJ1-3): EAGVAQSPRYKIIEKRQSVAFWCNPISGHATLYWYQQILGQGPKLLIQFQNNGVVDDSQLPKDRFSAERLKGVDSTLKIQPAKLEDSAVYLCASSSWDRGGSGNTIYFGEGSWLTVV.

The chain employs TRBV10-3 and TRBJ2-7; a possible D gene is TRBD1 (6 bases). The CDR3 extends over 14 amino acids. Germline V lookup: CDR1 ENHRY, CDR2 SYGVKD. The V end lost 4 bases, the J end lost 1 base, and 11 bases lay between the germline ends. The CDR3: CAISAAGVSYEQYF. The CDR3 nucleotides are TGTGCCATCAGTGCCGCAGGGGTTTCCTACGAGCAGTACTTC.

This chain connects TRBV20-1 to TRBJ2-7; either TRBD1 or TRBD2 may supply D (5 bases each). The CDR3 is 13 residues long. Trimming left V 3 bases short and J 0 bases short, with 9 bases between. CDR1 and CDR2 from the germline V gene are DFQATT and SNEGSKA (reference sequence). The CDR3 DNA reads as TGCAGTGCTAGTGGGGGTAGCTCCTACGAGCAGTACTTC. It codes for CSASGGSSYEQYF.

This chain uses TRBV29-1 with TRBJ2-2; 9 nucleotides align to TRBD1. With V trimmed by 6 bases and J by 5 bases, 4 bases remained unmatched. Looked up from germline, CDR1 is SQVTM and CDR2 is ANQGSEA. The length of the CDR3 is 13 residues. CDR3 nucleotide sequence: TGCAGCGTCACCGGGACAGGGACCGGGGAGCTGTTTTTT. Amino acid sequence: CSVTGTGTGELFF.

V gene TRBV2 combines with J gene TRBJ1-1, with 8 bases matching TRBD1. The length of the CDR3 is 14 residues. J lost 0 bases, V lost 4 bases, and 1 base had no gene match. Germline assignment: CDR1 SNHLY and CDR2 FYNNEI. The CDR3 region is CASSGDRMNTEAFF. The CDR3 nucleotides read TGTGCCAGCAGTGGGGACAGGATGAACACTGAAGCTTTCTTT.

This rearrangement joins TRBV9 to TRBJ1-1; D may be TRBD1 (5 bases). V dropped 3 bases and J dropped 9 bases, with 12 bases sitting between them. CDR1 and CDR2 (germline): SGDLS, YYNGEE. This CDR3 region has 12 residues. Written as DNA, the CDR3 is TGTGCCAGCAGCGCCGACAGAACACAAGCTTTCTTT. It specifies CASSADRTQAFF. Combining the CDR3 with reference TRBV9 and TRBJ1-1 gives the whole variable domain DSGVTQTPKHLITATGQRVTLRCSPRSGDLSVYWYQQSLDQGLQFLIQYYNGEERAKGNILERFSAQQFPDLHSELNLSSLELGDSALYFCASSADRTQAFFGQGTRLTVV.

CDR3 nucleotide sequence: TGTGCCAGCAGCTTGGTCGGGACAGGGAATGAAAAACTGTTTTTT. Its translation: CASSLVGTGNEKLFF. The gene calls are TRBV5-4 and TRBJ1-4; 9 positions agree with TRBD1. Germline CDR1 and CDR2: SGHNT and YYREEE (reference sequence). The CDR3 totals 15 residues. V trimming: 0 bases; J trimming: 5 bases; junction bases outside the gene matches: 2.

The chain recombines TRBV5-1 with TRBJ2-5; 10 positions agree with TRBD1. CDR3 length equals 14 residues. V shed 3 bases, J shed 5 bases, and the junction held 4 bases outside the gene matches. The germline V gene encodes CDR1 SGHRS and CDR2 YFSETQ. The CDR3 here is CASSSGQGLETQYF. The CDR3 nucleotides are TGCGCCAGCAGCTCGGGACAGGGGCTGGAGACCCAGTACTTC. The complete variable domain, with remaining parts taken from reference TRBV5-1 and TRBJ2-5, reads KAGVTQTPRYLIKTRGQQVTLSCSPISGHRSVSWYQQTPGQGLQFLFEYFSETQRNKGNFPGRFSGRQFSNSRSEMNVSTLELGDSALYLCASSSGQGLETQYFGPGTRLLVL.

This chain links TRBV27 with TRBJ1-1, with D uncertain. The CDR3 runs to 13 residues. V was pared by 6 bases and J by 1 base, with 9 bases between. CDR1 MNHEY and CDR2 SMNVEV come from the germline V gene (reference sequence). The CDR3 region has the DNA TGTGCCAGCAGGGGTACAGCGAACACTGAAGCTTTCTTT. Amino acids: CASRGTANTEAFF.

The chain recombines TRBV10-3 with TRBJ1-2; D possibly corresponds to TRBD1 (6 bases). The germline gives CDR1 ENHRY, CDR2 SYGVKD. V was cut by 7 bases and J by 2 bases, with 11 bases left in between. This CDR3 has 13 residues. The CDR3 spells CAINQDRNYGYTF. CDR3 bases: TGTGCCATCAACCAGGACAGAAACTATGGCTACACCTTC.

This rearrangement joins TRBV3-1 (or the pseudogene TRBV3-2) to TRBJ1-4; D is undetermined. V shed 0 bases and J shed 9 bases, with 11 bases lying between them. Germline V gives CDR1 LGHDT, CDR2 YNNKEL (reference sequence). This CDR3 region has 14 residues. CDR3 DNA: TGTGCCAGCAGCCAAGAGGTCTCCGGGCAAAAACTGTTTTTT. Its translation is CASSQEVSGQKLFF.